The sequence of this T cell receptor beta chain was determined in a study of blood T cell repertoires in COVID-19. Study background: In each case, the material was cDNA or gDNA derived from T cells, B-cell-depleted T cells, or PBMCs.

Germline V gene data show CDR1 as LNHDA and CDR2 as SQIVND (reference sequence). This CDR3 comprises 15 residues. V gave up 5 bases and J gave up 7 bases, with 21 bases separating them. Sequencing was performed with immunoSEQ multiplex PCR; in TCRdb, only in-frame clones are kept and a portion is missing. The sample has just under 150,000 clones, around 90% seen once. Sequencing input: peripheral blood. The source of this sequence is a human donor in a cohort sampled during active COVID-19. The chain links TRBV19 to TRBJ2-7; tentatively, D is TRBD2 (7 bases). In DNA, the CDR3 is TGTGCCAGTAGTCCTCATGGAGGGGGGGTGGTGGAGCAGTACTTC. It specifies CASSPHGGGVVEQYF.